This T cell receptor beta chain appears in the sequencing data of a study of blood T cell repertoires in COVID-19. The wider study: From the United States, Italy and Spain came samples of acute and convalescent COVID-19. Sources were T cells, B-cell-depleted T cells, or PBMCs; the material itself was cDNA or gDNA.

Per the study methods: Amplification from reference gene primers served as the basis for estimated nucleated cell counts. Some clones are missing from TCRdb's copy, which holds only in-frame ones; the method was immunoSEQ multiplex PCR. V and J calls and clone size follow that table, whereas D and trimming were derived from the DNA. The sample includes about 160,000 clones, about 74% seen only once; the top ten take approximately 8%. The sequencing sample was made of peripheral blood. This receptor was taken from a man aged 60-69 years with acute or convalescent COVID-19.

CDR3 amino acids: CASSLGAGDYTF. The CDR3 region has the DNA TGTGCCAGCAGTTTAGGAGCAGGGGACTACACCTTC. The J gene is TRBJ1-2, the V gene TRBV12-3 or TRBV12-4; possible D gene TRBD1, 6 bases. V shed 1 base and J shed 10 bases, with 10 bases lying between them. This CDR3 has 12 amino acids.